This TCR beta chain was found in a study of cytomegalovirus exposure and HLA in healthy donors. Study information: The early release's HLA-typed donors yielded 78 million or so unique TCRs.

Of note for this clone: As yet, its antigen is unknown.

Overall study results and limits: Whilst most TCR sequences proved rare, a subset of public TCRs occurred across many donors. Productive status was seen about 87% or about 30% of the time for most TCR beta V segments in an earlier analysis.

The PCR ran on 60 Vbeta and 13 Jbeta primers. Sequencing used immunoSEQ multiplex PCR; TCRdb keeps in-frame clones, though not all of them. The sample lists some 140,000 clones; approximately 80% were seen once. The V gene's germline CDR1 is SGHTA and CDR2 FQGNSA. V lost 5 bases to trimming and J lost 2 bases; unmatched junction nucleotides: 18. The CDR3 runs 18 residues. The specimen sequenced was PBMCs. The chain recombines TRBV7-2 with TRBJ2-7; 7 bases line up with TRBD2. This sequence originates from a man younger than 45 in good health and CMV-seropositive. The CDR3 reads CASSLQSGSSGAPYEQYF. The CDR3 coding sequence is TGTGCCAGCAGCCTACAAAGTGGCTCTAGCGGAGCCCCCTACGAGCAGTACTTC.